This T cell receptor beta chain was observed in a study of blood T cell repertoires in COVID-19. Background on the study: From T cells, B-cell-depleted T cells, or PBMCs came the material, which was cDNA or gDNA.

This CDR3 has 16 residues. Per the germline V gene, CDR1 is SGHTA and CDR2 is FQGNSA. Trimming removed 5 bases from V and 7 bases from J; junction bases left unmatched: 8. The table came from immunoSEQ multiplex PCR; TCRdb's copy has only in-frame clones and leaves some out. The sample yields 56,000 or so clones, around 90% seen once. The clonotype was recovered from a woman aged 80 or over with active COVID-19. Sample: peripheral blood. The chain links TRBV7-2 to TRBJ2-5, with 15 nucleotides matching TRBD2. This CDR3 is CASSPRTSGGAGTQYF. The CDR3 bases are TGTGCCAGCAGCCCCCGGACTAGCGGGGGGGCCGGGACCCAGTACTTC.